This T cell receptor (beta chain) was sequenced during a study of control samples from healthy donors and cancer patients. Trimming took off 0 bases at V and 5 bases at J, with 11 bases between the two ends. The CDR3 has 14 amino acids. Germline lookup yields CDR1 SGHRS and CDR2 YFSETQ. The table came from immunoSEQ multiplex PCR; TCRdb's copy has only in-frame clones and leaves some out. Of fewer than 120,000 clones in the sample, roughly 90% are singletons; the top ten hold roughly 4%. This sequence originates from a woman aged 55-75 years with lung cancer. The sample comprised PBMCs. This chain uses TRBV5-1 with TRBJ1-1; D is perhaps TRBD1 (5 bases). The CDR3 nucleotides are TGCGCCAGCAGCTTGGAGGCAGGGCCGACTGAAGCTTTCTTT. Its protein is CASSLEAGPTEAFF.